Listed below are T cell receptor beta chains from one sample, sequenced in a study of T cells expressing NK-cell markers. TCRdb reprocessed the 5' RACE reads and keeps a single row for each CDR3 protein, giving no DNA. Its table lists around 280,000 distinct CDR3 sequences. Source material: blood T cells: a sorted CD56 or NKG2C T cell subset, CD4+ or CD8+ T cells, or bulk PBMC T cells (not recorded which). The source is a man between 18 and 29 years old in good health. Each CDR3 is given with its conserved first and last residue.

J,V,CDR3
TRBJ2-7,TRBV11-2,CASSLLSGRDPYEQYF
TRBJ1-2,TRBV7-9,CASSLPVTGGDGYTF
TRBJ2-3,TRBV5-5,CASSLKERQGLVADTQYF
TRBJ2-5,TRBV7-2,CASRLIPGLVGGETQYF
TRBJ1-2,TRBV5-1,CASSPENSGNYGYTF
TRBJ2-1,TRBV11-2,CASSSYPASGRKNNEQFF
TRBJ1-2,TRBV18,CASSPLGAGRISYGYTF
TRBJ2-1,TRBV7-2,CASSSTSGRMFF
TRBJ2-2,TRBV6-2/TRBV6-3,CASSYSGGNTGELFF
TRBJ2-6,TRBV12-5,CASGPRVRGANVLTF
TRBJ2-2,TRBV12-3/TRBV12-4,CASTVGAGELFF
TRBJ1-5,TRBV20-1,CSASRSDQPQHF
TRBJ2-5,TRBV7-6,CASSLGASGRQETQYF
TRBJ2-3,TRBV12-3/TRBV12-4,CASSSASLSSTDTQYF
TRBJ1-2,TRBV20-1,CSAPIQGAIGGYTF
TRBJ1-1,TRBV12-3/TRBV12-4,CASSFISGNAEAFF
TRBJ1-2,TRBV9,CASSVRDPHGYTF
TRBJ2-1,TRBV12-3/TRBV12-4,CASTIIGRPSSYNEQFF
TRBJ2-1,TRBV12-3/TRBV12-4,CASSFVQGTGGEQFF
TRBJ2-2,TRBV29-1,CSVDSGRGVPGELFF
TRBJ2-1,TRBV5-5,CASSGGPRGNEQFF
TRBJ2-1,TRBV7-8,CASSFGEGLEQFF
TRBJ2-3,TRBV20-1,CSSQGRAIDTQYF
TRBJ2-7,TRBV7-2,CASSLAMSGPAYEQYF
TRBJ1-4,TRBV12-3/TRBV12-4,CASSRRSREKLFF
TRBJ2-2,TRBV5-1,CASSIDRVGNTGELFF
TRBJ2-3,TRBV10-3,CAIKGQAYTDTQYF
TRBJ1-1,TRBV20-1,CSARRAPGPNTEAFF
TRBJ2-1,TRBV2,CASSEAGYAYNEQFF
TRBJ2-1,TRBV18,CASSLGTSGTYNEQFF
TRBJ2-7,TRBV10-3,CAISESSGTVWEQYF
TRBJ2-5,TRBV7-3,CASSWGPTQETQYF
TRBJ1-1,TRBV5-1,CASSAGTSTEAFF
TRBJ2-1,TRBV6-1,CASSRAWTGSSYNEQFF
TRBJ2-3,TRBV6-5,CASSYGLWADTQYF
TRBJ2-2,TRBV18,CASSPPSPNTGELFF
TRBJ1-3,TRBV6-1,CATAGQPESGNTIYF
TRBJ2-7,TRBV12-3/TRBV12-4,CASSLGLAEPLEQYF
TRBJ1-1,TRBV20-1,CSEFGTEDTEAFF
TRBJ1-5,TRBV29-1,CSVRQETDQPQHF
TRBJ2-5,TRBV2,CASSVETVQETQYF